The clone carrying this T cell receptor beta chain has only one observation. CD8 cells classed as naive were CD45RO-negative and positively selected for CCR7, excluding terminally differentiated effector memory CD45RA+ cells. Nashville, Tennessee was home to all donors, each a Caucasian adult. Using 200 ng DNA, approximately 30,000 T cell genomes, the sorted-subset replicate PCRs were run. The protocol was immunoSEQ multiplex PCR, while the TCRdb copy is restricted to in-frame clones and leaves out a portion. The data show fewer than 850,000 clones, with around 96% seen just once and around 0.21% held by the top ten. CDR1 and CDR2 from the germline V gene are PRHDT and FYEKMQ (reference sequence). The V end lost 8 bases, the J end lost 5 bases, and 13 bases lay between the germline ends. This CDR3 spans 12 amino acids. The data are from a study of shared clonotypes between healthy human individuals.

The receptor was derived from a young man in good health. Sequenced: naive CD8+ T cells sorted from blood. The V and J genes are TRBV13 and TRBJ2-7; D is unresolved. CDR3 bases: TGTGCCAGCGGTCGCGGTCCCAACGAGCAGTACTTC. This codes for CASGRGPNEQYF.